The present T cell receptor (beta chain) was sequenced within a study of chemoradiotherapy in HPV16-positive cancers. The table came from immunoSEQ multiplex PCR; TCRdb's copy has only in-frame clones and leaves some out. The sample carries 3,900 or so clones, 91% recorded once. V was clipped by 1 base and J by 9 bases; unmatched bases: 2. CDR1 is LNHNV and CDR2 is YYDKDF in the germline V gene (reference sequence). This CDR3 region has 13 residues. The source of this sequence is a human donor with HPV-associated anogenital cancer. The rearrangement joins TRBV15 to TRBJ2-2; 7 bases align to TRBD2. Sequenced material: tumor tissue, taken from a patient who underwent chemoradiotherapy. The CDR3 DNA is TGTGCCACCAGCAGAGGGCGGGGGAGGGAGCTGTTTTTT. It translates to CATSRGRGRELFF.